This T cell receptor (beta chain) was recorded in a study of cytomegalovirus exposure and HLA in healthy donors (dated by TCRdb to 2016 to 2017). Turning to the overall study: According to an earlier analysis of 450 to 650 of the donors, about 180 million T cells yielded roughly 110 million unique TCR beta sequences and about 300 Gb of sequence data. An early release covering 500 to 750 HLA-typed donors comprised approximately 300 gigabases of sequencing data and approximately 80 million unique TCR sequences. Of the roughly 400 genotyped donors, around 81% fell in the genetic ancestry cluster associated with self-reported Caucasian donors. The study was designed to test whether signatures of past pathogen exposure could be identified by cataloging public T cell receptors. Using immunosequencing, the study profiled T cell repertoires from 666 subjects and related those repertoires to cytomegalovirus serostatus. Along with the approximately 600-subject first cohort, a separate validation cohort of more than 90 different subjects was used. To predict cytomegalovirus infection status, the study combined high-throughput TCR immunosequencing, statistical association of individual TCRs with disease status, and machine learning. A later analysis re-analyzed previously published TCR beta repertoires from approximately 670 donors and added high-resolution HLA genotyping to study TCR occurrence patterns. Rather than drawing on any new phenotypic data, the later analysis identified candidate immune exposures from TCR beta sequences and the way those sequences occurred across donors. In an earlier analysis of around 540 of the donors, high-throughput TCR beta sequencing was used to judge whether each TCR beta V gene segment behaved as functional or pseudogenic. Donor age, sex, ethnicity and CMV serostatus were compiled alongside the repertoire data. A later genetic analysis used genome-wide SNP genotypes for about three fifths of the 666 donors, treating that subset as a discovery cohort. Every repertoire in the discovery cohort had been generated on one and the same sequencing platform. Class I and class II HLA loci were covered by the typing at four-digit resolution. Typing coverage differed by locus: A, B, C, DRB1 and DQB1 were typed in about 629-640 donors, DQA1 in 500 to 550, DPA1 in nearly 610, and DPB1 in just under 490. A handful of DR-DQ haplotypes were handled as single units for association and clustering because linkage in the cohort was strong. Across 300 to 400 genotyped donors of the cohort, an average of about 240,000 unique TCR beta nucleotide sequences per donor were sequenced, and around 19% of those sequences were non-productive.

In total, roughly 670 healthy bone marrow donors made up the cohort. At the time of sampling, all cohort members were nominally healthy, though unrecorded immune exposures were likely present. The donor was CMV seronegative and belonged to the group of 352 seronegative cohort members. A peripheral blood sample was provided by each donor, and peripheral blood mononuclear cells were used for TCR beta sequencing. Genomic DNA was extracted from the blood cell samples with the Qiagen DNeasy Blood Extraction Kit. Including the terminal cysteine and phenylalanine, the CDR3 comprises 17 residues. Only the CDR3 region is kept as DNA, spanning 51 bases read in frame from base 1. The germline V gene sets CDR1 to MGHDK and CDR2 to SYGVNS. Trimming leaves V shorter by 5 bases and J shorter by 2 bases, with the junction holding 7 bases beyond the gene matches. General study outcomes and caveats: In the study, around 150 TCR beta chains were listed as associated with cytomegalovirus. Cytomegalovirus status was reported to be diagnosed by the classifier with high specificity and sensitivity in both the original and validation cohorts. Because HLA typing was unavailable for some donors at each locus, only the typed subset was used in association tests. The authors suggested that the approach could potentially be extended to other disease states and immunological phenotypes. In a later analysis, most CMV-associated TCR beta chains were found to appear HLA-restricted, with HLA associations seemingly driven largely by CMV exposure. An association between a missense DCLRE1C variant and V-gene and J-gene trimming of TCR beta chains was found in a later genetic analysis and replicated in an independent cohort. An earlier analysis of 450 to 750 of the donors showed that most TCR beta V segments appeared in productive rearrangements either about 87% or about 30% of the time, which broadly matched IMGT annotations. Several of the top co-occurrence clusters appeared to be linked to parvovirus B19, influenza, CMV and Epstein-Barr virus, according to a later analysis. Across donors, most TCR sequences were observed very rarely, whereas some public TCRs were present in many individuals. In vitro tests confirmed that three of the cytomegalovirus-associated TCR beta chains recognize cytomegalovirus antigens. Assigning TCR associations to individual alleles was difficult when HLA alleles, especially DR and DQ, strongly co-occurred. A later analysis found that HLA-associated TCR beta chains were more clonally expanded and had lower generation probabilities than equally common non-associated chains. Because counts were too low, roughly 17 rarely observed V segments, including chromosome 9 orphons, were left out of the earlier analysis of about 620 of the donors. In this cohort, only TCR beta chains were sequenced, and detectable features were limited by the absence of alpha or paired-chain data. In a later genetic analysis, fewer N-insertions in productive TCRs were reported among donors in an Asian-associated ancestry cluster than the 666-donor mean. At a false discovery rate of 0.05, a later analysis linked some 18,000 TCR beta sequences to specific HLA alleles. Correlated functional status among segregating V segments might be attributable to linkage disequilibrium, but an unknown experimental factor could not be ruled out. A group of highly shared sequence variants was considered likely to be a technical artifact of the sequencing pipeline. A further reported finding was that TCR beta sequences accurately predicted the HLA-A and HLA-B alleles for most subjects in the first cohort. In a later analysis, the rate of TCR association differed among HLA loci, with DRB1 alleles having the most associated TCRs and HLA-C alleles having the fewest. Some IMGT-functional V segments, including TRBV6-2 and TRBV6-3, could not be told apart with the 87-base-pair reads, so those segments were excluded. Roughly uniform sequencing depth across donors was assumed in presence/absence analyses, although this assumption may not hold. CMV serostatus was the only immune exposure information available for the cohort.

Turning to this clone: The antigen this receptor binds is unknown. Base-call qualities are not available, and no considerably larger clone is one nucleotide away.

The library came from the immunoSEQ multiplex PCR assay. The multiplex PCR relied on a mix of 60 forward primers for TCR Vbeta segments and 13 reverse primers for TCR Jbeta segments. The CDR3 region of rearranged TCR beta genes was amplified from genomic DNA by a multiplex PCR assay. Amplified TCR beta libraries were sequenced as 87-base-pair reads on the Illumina HiSeq System. The paper's data handling went like this. A later analysis counted approximately 74 million unique TCR beta chains across the approximately 700 repertoires, and some 12 million of these chains were shared by at least two donors. A nearest-neighbor algorithm error-corrected the raw reads and collapsed the reads into unique sequences, merging closely related sequences to remove PCR and sequencing errors. CDR3 sequences were aligned to IMGT reference sequences to assign V, D and J gene segments. For a sequence to be retained, a match of at least six nucleotides to both a V gene segment and a J gene segment was required. A rearrangement was called productive if the CDR3 had no stop codons and remained in frame with V and J, and every other rearrangement was called non-productive. Following IMGT convention, CDR3 was defined as the stretch from the second conserved V-encoded cysteine to the conserved J-encoded phenylalanine. The earlier analysis of 500 to 650 of the donors excluded any sequence lacking an unambiguous match to a single V gene segment. In an earlier analysis of several hundred of the donors, V segments were called functional above 56.7% productive rearrangements and were called segregating when the between-donor standard deviation exceeded 5%. To diagnose cytomegalovirus status from the catalog of TCR beta chain sequences, a statistical classification framework was built. V and J gene assignment, in a later analysis, came from comparing TCR nucleotide sequences with IMGT/GENE-DB human TR gene sequences. In a later analysis, CDR3 sequences and most-parsimonious VDJ recombination scenarios were assigned using the TCRdist pipeline. In a later analysis, each TCR beta chain was defined by its CDR3 amino acid sequence together with its V-gene family, and reads lacking a unique V-gene family were excluded. In a later analysis, 500 to 650 highly shared, low-generation-probability nucleotide sequences were removed to address suspected cross-contamination and a sequencing artifact. For each public chain, a later analysis derived a clonal expansion index from normalized ranks of inferred template counts within each repertoire. Generation probabilities in a later analysis came from a VDJ recombination model fitted to out-of-frame rearrangements, and those results were checked against IGoR. Hypergeometric tests were used in a later analysis to score TCR-TCR, TCR-HLA and TCR-CMV co-occurrence, with a repertoire-size bias correction applied to the TCR pairs. A later analysis estimated false discovery rates by permuting HLA or CMV assignments 20 times. A later analysis grouped co-occurring TCRs with DBSCAN, adding TCRdist sequence similarity when clustering within HLA-allele-positive subsets. For co-occurrence clustering, repertoires with fewer than 30,000 or more than 120,000 public chains were excluded, along with four to six repertoires with anomalous nucleotide sharing. TCRdb took over this immuneACCESS table, retaining in-frame rearrangements with V and J assigned. Such tables are incomplete; in checked studies, under half of the missing clones stem from an unresolved V gene, and the remainder is unexplained. Clone size and V and J calls were adopted from that table, with D and trimming inferred from the DNA. The sample has fewer than 100,000 clones on record, about 80% of them singletons. Approximately 2% of the sample is held by the ten biggest clonotypes.

The receptor was derived from a man in his forties in good health and CMV-seronegative. This sequence uses TRBV25-1 and TRBJ2-2; TRBD2 fits 11 bases in the junction. Source material: PBMCs. The DNA reads as follows: TGTGCCAGCAGTTCACCGGGACTAGCGGCTAACACCGGGGAGCTGTTTTTT. This yields the protein CASSSPGLAANTGELFF.